This TCR beta chain derives from a study of CD4+ T cells in melanoma. Generated by immunoSEQ multiplex PCR, the TCRdb table keeps only in-frame clones and is missing some. The sample lists about 110,000 clones; 80% to 95% were seen once. CDR1 and CDR2 (germline): SSHAT, FNYEAQ (reference sequence). V shed 1 base and J 5 bases; nucleotides not matched to a gene: 5. The CDR3 is made up of 15 amino acids. The clonotype comes from a human donor with melanoma. The V gene is TRBV7-7, the J gene TRBJ2-5; 9 nucleotides match TRBD2. The sequencing sample was made of peripheral blood. CDR3 DNA: TGTGCCAGCAGCTTAGGCGCGGGGGGGCCGGAGACCCAGTACTTC. Its translation: CASSLGAGGPETQYF.